The TCR beta chain described here comes from a study of early T cells in non-severe SARS-CoV-2 infection. Study as a whole: From unsorted whole blood, bulk RNA was sequenced, and the chains remained unpaired. Notes on the study in general: Anti-spike CD8 specificities were favored by VDJdb matching, whose results missed private and CD4 specificities.

This clonotype was detected ten times or more. The antigen is undetermined. Unique molecular identifiers were added to individual cDNA molecules. TCRdb redid the calling of the 5' RACE reads with MiXCR, one entry per CDR3 protein. The sample has some 80,000 distinct CDR3 sequences; around 13% are singletons. The CDR3 has 12 residues. V lost 4 bases and J 8 bases, leaving 10 bases between the germline ends. Germline CDR1 SGHRS, CDR2 YFSETQ. V usage is TRBV5-1 and J usage is TRBJ2-1; the D gene is possibly TRBD2 (5 bases). The material sequenced was whole blood. The sequence derives from an adult who was a healthcare worker with PCR-confirmed SARS-CoV-2 infection or an uninfected control (not recorded which). CDR3 bases: TGCGCCAGCAGCCGCCATAGCGATGAGCAGTTCTTC. Protein product: CASSRHSDEQFF.